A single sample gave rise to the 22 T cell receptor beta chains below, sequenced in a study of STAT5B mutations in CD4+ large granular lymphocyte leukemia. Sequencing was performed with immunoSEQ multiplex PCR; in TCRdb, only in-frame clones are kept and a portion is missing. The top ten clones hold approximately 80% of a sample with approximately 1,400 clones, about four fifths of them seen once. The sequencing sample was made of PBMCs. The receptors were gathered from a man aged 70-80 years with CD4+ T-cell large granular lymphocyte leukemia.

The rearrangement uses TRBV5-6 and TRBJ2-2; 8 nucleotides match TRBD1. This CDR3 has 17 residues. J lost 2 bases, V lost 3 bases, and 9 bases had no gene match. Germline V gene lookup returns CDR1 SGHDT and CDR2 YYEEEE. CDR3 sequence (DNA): TGTGCCAGCAGCTCCCGAAGGGACAGGCATAACACCGGGGAGCTGTTTTTT. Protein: CASSSRRDRHNTGELFF.

The CDR3 loop reads CAIHGQGRSGELFF. The CDR3 DNA reads TGTGCCATACACGGACAGGGGAGGTCCGGGGAGCTGTTTTTT. The rearrangement joins TRBV10-3 to TRBJ2-2, with TRBD1 matching over 9 bases. This CDR3 comprises 14 residues. Germline trimming cut 9 bases from V and 6 bases from J; bases unmatched to any gene: 8. Per the germline V gene, CDR1 is ENHRY and CDR2 is SYGVKD.

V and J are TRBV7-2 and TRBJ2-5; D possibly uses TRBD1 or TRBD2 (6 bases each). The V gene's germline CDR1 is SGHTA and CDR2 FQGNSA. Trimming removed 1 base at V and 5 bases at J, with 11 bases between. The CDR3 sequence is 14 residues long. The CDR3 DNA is TGTGCCAGCAGCTTAGATGGGGGGCGGGAGACCCAGTACTTC. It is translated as CASSLDGGRETQYF.

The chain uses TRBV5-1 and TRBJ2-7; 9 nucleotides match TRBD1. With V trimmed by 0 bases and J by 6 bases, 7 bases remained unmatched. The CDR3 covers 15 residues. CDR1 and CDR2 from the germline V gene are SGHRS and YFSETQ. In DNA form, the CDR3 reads TGCGCCAGCAGCTTGGAGGGACAGGGCCCCTCCGAGCAGTACGTC. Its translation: CASSLEGQGPSEQYV.

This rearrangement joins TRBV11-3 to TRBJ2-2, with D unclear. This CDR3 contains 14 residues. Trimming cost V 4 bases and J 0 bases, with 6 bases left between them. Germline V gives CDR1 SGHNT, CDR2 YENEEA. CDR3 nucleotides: TGTGCCAGCAGCTGGACCGCGAACACCGGGGAGCTGTTTTTT. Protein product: CASSWTANTGELFF.

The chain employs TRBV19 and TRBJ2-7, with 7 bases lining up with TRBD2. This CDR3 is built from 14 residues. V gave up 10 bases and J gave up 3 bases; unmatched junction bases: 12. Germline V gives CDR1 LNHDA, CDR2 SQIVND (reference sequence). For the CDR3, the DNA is TGTGCCACTCAATCGGGAGGAGGTGTCTACGAGCAGTACTTC. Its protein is CATQSGGGVYEQYF.

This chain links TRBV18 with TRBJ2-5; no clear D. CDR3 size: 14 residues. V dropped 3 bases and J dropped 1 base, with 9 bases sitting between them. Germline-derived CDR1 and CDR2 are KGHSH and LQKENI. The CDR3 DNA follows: TGTGCCAGCTCACCTACTCACCTCCAAGAGACCCAGTACTTC. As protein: CASSPTHLQETQYF.

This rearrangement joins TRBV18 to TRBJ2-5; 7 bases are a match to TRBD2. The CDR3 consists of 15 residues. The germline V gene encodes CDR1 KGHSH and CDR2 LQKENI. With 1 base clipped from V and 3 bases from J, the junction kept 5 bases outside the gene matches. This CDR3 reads CASSPLREGKETQYF. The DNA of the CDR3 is TGTGCCAGCTCACCACTGAGGGAGGGCAAAGAGACCCAGTACTTC.

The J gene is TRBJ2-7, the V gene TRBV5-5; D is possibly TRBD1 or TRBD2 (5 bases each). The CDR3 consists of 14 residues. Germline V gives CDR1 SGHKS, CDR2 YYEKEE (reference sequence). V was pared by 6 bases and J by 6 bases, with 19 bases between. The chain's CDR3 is CASIRDPWGSEQYF. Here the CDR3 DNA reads TGTGCCAGCATCCGGGACCCTTGGGGATCCGAGCAGTACTTC.

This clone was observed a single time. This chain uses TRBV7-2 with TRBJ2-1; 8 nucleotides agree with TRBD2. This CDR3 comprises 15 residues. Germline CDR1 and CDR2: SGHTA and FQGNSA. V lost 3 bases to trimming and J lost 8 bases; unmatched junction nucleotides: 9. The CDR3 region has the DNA TGTGCCAGCAGCTTCTCCGGGACTAGAAAGGATGAGCAGTTCTTC. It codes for CASSFSGTRKDEQFF.

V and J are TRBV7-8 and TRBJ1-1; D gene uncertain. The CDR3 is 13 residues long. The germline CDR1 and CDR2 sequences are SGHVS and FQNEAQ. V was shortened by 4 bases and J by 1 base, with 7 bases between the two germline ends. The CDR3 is CASSSSGNTEAFF. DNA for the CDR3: TGTGCCAGCAGCTCTTCAGGGAACACTGAAGCTTTCTTT. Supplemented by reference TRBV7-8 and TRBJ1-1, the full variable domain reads GAGVSQSPRYKVAKRGQDVALRCDPISGHVSLFWYQQALGQGPEFLTYFQNEAQLDKSGLPSDRFFAERPEGSVSTLKIQRTQQEDSAVYLCASSSSGNTEAFFGQGTRLTVV.

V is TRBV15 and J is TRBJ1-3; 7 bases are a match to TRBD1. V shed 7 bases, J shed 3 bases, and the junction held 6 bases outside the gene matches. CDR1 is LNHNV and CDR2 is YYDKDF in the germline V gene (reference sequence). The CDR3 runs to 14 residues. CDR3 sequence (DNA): TGTGCCACCACCCTAAACAGGGGTGGAAACACCATATATTTT. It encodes CATTLNRGGNTIYF. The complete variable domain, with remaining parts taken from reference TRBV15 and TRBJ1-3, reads DAMVIQNPRYQVTQFGKPVTLSCSQTLNHNVMYWYQQKSSQAPKLLFHYYDKDFNNEADTPDNFQSRRPNTSFCFLDIRSPGLGDTAMYLCATTLNRGGNTIYFGEGSWLTVV.

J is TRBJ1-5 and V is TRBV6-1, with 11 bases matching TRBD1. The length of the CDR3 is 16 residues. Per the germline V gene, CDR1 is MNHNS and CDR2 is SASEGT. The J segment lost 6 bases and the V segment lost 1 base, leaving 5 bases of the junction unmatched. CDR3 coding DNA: TGTGCCAGCAGTGAAGTGGGGACAGGGGGAGGTCAGCCCCAGCATTTT. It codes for CASSEVGTGGGQPQHF.

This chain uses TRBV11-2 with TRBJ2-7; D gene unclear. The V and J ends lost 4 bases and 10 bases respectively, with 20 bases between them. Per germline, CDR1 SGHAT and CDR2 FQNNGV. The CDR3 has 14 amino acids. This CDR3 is CASSSPAAPLRQYV. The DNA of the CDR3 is TGTGCCAGCAGCTCACCCGCGGCCCCCCTACGCCAGTACGTC.

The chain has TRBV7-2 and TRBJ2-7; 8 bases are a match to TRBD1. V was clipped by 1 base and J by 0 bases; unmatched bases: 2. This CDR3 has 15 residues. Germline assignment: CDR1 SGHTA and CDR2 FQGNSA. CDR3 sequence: CASSLGGQVSYEQYV. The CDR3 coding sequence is TGTGCCAGCAGCTTAGGGGGACAGGTCTCCTACGAGCAGTACGTC.

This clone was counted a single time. CDR3 in DNA: TGCGCCAGCAGCCAAGGGGGGGGGCTTCTGAATACGCAGTATTTT. It is translated as CASSQGGGLLNTQYF. This chain connects TRBV4-1 to TRBJ2-3, with a possible D match to TRBD2 (7 bases). The CDR3 extends over 15 amino acids. V shed 1 base and J shed 7 bases, with 15 bases lying between them. CDR1 is MGHRA and CDR2 is YSYEKL in the germline V gene.

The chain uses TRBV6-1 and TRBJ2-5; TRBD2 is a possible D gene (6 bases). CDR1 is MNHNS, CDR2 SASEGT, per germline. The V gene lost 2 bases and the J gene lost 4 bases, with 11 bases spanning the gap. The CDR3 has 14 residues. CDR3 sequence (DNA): TGTGCCAGCAGTGAATCTAGGAGGGGAGAGACCCAGTACTTC. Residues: CASSESRRGETQYF.

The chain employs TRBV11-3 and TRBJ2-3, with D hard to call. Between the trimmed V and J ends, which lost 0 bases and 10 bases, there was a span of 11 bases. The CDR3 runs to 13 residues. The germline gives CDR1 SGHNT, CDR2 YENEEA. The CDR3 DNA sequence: TGTGCCAGCAGCTTAGATGGAAGGTCGTCGCAGTATTTT. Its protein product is CASSLDGRSSQYF.

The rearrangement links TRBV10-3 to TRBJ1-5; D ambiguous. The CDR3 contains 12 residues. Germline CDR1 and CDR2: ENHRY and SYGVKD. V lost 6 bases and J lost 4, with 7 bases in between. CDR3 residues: CAIRDGNQPQHF. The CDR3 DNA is TGTGCCATCAGGGACGGTAATCAGCCCCAGCATTTT.

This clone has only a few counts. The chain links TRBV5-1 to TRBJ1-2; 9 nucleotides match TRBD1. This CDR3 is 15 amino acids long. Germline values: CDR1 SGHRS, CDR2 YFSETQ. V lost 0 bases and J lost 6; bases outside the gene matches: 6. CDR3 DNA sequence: TGCGCCAGCAGCTTGGACACCGGGACAGGGAATGGCTACACCTTC. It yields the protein CASSLDTGTGNGYTF.

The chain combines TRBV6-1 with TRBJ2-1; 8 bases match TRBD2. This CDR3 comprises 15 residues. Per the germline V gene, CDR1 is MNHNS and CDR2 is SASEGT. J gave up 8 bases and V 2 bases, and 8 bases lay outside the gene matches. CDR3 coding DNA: TGTGCCAGCAGTGAACACCCCGGGGGGGCCTATGAGCAGTTCTTC. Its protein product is CASSEHPGGAYEQFF.

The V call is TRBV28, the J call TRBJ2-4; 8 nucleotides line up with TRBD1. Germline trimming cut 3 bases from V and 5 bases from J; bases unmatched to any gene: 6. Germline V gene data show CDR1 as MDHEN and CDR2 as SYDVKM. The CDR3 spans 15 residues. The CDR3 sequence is CASSLAGGAENIQYF. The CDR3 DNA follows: TGTGCCAGCAGTTTGGCAGGGGGCGCGGAAAACATTCAGTACTTC. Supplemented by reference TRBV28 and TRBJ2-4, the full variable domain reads DVKVTQSSRYLVKRTGEKVFLECVQDMDHENMFWYRQDPGLGLRLIYFSYDVKMKEKGDIPEGYSVSREKKERFSLILESASTNQTSMYLCASSLAGGAENIQYFGAGTRLSVL.